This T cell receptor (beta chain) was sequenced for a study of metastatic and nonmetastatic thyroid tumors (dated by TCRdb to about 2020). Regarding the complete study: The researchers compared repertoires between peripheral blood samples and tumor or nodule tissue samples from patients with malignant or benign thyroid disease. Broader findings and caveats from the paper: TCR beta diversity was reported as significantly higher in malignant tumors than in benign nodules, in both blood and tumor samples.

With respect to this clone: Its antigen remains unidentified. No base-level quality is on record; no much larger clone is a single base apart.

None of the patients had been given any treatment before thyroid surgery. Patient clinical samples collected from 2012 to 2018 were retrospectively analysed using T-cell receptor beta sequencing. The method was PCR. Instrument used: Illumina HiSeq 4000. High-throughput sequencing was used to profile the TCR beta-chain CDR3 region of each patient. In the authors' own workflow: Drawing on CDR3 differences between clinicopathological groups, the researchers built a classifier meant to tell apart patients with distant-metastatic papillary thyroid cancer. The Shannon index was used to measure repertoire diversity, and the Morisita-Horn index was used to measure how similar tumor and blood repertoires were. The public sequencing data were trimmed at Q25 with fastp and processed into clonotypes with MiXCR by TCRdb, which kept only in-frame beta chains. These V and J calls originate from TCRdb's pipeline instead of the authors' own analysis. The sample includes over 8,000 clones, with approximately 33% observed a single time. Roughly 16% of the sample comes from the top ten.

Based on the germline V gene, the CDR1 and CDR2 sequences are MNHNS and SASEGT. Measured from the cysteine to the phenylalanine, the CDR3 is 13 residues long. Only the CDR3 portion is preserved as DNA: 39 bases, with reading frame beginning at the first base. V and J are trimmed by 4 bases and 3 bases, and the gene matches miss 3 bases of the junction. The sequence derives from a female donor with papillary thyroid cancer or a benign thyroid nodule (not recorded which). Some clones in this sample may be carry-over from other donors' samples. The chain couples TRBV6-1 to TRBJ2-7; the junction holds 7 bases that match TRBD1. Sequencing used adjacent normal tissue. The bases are TGTGCCAGCAGTGCCCGGACAGGCTACGAGCAGTACTTC. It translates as CASSARTGYEQYF.